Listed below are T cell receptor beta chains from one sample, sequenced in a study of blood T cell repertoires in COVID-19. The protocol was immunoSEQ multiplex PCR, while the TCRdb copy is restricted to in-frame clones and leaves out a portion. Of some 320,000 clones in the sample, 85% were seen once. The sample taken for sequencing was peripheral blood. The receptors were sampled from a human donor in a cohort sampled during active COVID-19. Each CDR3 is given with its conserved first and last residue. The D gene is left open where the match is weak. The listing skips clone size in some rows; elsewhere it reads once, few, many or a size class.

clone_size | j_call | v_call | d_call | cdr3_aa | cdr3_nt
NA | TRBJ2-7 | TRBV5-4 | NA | CASSLELGGSYEQYF | TGTGCCAGCAGCTTGGAGCTTGGCGGCTCCTACGAGCAGTACTTC
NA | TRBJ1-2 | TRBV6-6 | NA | CASSRSGGDYGYTF | TGTGCCAGCAGCCGAAGTGGAGGTGACTATGGCTACACCTTC
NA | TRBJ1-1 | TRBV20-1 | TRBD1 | CSASQGTGEWRYAEAFF | TGCAGTGCTAGTCAAGGGACAGGGGAATGGCGGTACGCTGAAGCTTTCTTT
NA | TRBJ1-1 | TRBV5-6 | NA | CASSYRRGNTEAFF | TGTGCCAGCAGCTACAGGCGGGGGAACACTGAAGCTTTCTTT
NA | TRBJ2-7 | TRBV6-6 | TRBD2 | CASSYSSSGGYEQYF | TGTGCCAGCAGTTACTCGAGTAGCGGGGGCTACGAGCAGTACTTC
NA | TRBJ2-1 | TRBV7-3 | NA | CASSQRAQGEQFF | TGTGCCAGCAGCCAAAGGGCCCAGGGTGAGCAGTTCTTC
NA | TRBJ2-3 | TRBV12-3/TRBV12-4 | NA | CASSFSGTDTQYF | TGTGCCAGCAGTTTTTCGGGTACAGATACGCAGTATTTT
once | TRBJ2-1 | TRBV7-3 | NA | CASSFVSKKENEQFF | TGTGCCAGCAGCTTCGTCTCGAAGAAAGAGAATGAGCAGTTCTTC
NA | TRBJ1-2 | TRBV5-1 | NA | CASSLGAGVEGYTF | TGCGCCAGCAGCTTGGGGGCAGGGGTAGAGGGCTACACCTTC
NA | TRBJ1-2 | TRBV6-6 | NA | CASSYSERRVYGYTF | TGTGCCAGCAGTTACTCGGAGCGACGGGTCTATGGCTACACCTTC
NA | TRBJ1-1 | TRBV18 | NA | CASSAGSDTEAFF | TGTGCCAGCTCAGCTGGTAGCGACACTGAAGCTTTCTTT
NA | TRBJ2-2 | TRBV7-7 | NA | CASSLSRVETGELFF | TGTGCCAGCAGCTTAAGCAGGGTGGAGACCGGGGAGCTGTTTTTT
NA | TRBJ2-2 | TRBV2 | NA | CASSRTQNTGELFF | TGTGCCAGCAGTCGGACACAGAACACCGGGGAGCTGTTTTTT
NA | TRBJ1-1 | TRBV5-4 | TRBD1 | CASSHDRGRSRDTEAFF | TGTGCCAGCAGCCATGACAGGGGCCGATCTAGGGACACTGAAGCTTTCTTT
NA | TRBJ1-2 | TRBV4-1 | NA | CASTPGARSYGYTF | TGCGCCAGCACCCCCGGAGCCCGTTCCTATGGCTACACCTTC
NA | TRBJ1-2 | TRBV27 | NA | CASKSAGPANYGYTF | TGTGCCAGCAAGTCAGCTGGGCCAGCTAACTATGGCTACACCTTC
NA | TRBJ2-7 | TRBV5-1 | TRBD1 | CASWGSSGTGHWEQYF | TGCGCCAGCTGGGGGAGTTCCGGGACAGGCCACTGGGAGCAGTACTTC
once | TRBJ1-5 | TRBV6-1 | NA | CASSDAGKNQPQHF | TGTGCCAGCAGTGATGCCGGGAAGAATCAGCCCCAGCATTTT
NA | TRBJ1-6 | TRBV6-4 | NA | CASSPEMAGSPLHF | TGTGCCAGCAGCCCCGAGATGGCGGGTTCACCCCTCCACTTT
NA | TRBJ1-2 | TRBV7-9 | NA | CASSTGHGNLYGYTF | TGTGCCAGCAGTACGGGACACGGGAACCTCTATGGCTACACCTTC
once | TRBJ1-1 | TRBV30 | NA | CAWADRNTEAFF | TGTGCCTGGGCGGACAGAAACACTGAAGCTTTCTTT
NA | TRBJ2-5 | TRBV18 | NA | CASSPPTGTLETQYF | TGTGCCAGCTCACCTCCGACCGGGACACTAGAGACCCAGTACTTC
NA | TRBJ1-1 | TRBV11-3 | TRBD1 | CASSLETGEAFF | TGTGCCAGCAGCTTGGAGACAGGGGAAGCTTTCTTT
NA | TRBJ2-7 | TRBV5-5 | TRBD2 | CASSPGGPYDEQYF | TGTGCCAGCAGCCCGGGGGGGCCTTACGACGAGCAGTACTTC
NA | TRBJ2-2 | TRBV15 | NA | CATSRDRYLSTGELFF | TGTGCCACCAGCAGAGATCGATACTTAAGTACCGGGGAGCTGTTTTTT
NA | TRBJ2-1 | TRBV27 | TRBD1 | CASSLLPFTGENEQFF | TGTGCCAGCAGTTTATTACCCTTTACAGGGGAGAATGAGCAGTTCTTC
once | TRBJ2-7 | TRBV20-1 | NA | CSVRALYEQYF | TGCAGTGTCCGAGCCCTCTACGAGCAGTACTTC
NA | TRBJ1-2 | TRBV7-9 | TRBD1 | CASYRLPRDRIGYTF | TGTGCCAGTTATCGACTTCCACGGGACAGAATCGGCTACACCTTC
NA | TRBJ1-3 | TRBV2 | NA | CASSQVLENTIYF | TGTGCCAGCAGTCAGGTCCTCGAAAACACCATATATTTT
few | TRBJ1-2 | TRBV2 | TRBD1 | CASSTWTGSTTNYGYTF | TGTGCCAGCAGTACCTGGACAGGGTCTACTACTAACTATGGCTACACCTTC
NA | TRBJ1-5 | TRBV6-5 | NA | CASINWQKSNQPQHF | TGTGCCAGCATTAATTGGCAGAAGAGCAATCAGCCCCAGCATTTT
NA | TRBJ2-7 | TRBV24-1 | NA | CATSDPVSYEQYF | TGTGCCACCAGTGATCCAGTCTCCTACGAGCAGTACTTC
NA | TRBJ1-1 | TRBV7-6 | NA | CASSLGGVMNTEAFF | TGTGCCAGCAGCTTAGGTGGAGTGATGAACACTGAAGCTTTCTTT
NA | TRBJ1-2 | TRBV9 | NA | CASSVDPGNYGYTF | TGTGCCAGCAGCGTAGACCCCGGGAACTATGGCTACACCTTC
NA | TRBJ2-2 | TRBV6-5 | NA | CASRTGGAVGELFF | TGTGCCAGCAGGACCGGTGGGGCGGTCGGGGAGCTGTTTTTT
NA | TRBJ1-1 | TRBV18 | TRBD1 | CASSLGTGSYTEAFF | TGTGCCAGCTCACTAGGGACAGGCTCGTACACTGAAGCTTTCTTT
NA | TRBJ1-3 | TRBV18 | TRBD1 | CASRRDGTGGFQARGNTIYF | TGTGCCAGTCGAAGAGACGGGACAGGGGGCTTCCAAGCTCGTGGAAACACCATATATTTT